The 13 T cell receptor beta chains listed next were all sequenced from one sample in a study of type 1 regulatory T cells. MiXCR was run by TCRdb on the reads, yielding one entry per CDR3 protein. Of roughly 18,000 distinct CDR3 sequences listed, roughly a tenth were seen once; the top ten hold approximately 2.8%. The material sequenced was CD4+ T cells, either the whole sample or a sorted fraction (not recorded which). The receptor source for this set is a human donor in good health.

This clonotype was picked up many times. V usage is TRBV12-3 or TRBV12-4 and J usage is TRBJ1-3, with a tentative D call TRBD1 (5 bases). V gave up 7 bases and J gave up 1 base, with 8 bases separating them. The CDR3 is 13 residues long. CDR3 DNA: TGTGCCAGCAATCAGGGTTCTGGAAACACCATATATTTT. As protein: CASNQGSGNTIYF.

This clonotype occurred many times. The chain uses TRBV28 and TRBJ1-5; tentative D call: TRBD1 (6 bases). The CDR3 runs to 13 residues. Trimming removed 10 bases from V and 6 bases from J, with 16 bases in between. In germline, CDR1 is MDHEN, CDR2 SYDVKM. The chain's CDR3 is CATRQAPLQPQHF. The CDR3 DNA follows: TGTGCCACAAGACAGGCCCCGCTTCAGCCCCAGCATTTT.

The sample holds many counts of this clonotype. The V call is TRBV6-1, the J call TRBJ1-6, with 8 bases that match TRBD1. The CDR3 runs to 16 residues. J lost 5 bases, V lost 5 bases, and 8 bases had no gene match. Germline V CDR1 and CDR2: MNHNS, SASEGT. DNA for the CDR3: TGTGCCAGCAGTCGACAGGGGACTAGAAATAATTCACCCCTCCACTTT. It specifies CASSRQGTRNNSPLHF.

This clonotype was seen ten or more times. The chain has TRBV20-1 and TRBJ1-2; D is uncertain. V was trimmed by 8 bases and J by 4 bases, leaving 17 bases between them. This CDR3 spans 13 amino acids. Looked up from germline, CDR1 is DFQATT and CDR2 is SNEGSKA (reference sequence). In nucleotides, the CDR3 is TGCAGTCCCGTGGACGAGACCCTCTATGGCTACACCTTC. Protein: CSPVDETLYGYTF.

This clonotype was seen ten or more times. The chain couples TRBV6-2 or TRBV6-3 to TRBJ1-2; D is unresolved. From germline, CDR1 is MNHEY and CDR2 SVGEGT. CDR3 length equals 14 residues. The V and J ends lost 0 bases and 7 bases respectively, with 12 bases between them. Here the CDR3 DNA reads TGTGCCAGCAGTTACTCTCGGGGTTTCGGTGGCTACACCTTC. Amino acid sequence: CASSYSRGFGGYTF.

This clonotype was counted ten times or more. This chain links TRBV5-1 with TRBJ1-1, with 9 bases matching TRBD1. The junction had 11 bases not matched to a gene; V was cut back by 4 bases and J by 4 bases. The CDR3 runs to 16 residues. The germline gives CDR1 SGHRS, CDR2 YFSETQ. The CDR3, as DNA: TGCGCCAGCAGCCCAGGCTCCGGGACAGGGATCACTGAAGCTTTCTTT. Amino acids: CASSPGSGTGITEAFF. Together with reference TRBV5-1 and TRBJ1-1, the CDR3 gives the full variable domain: KAGVTQTPRYLIKTRGQQVTLSCSPISGHRSVSWYQQTPGQGLQFLFEYFSETQRNKGNFPGRFSGRQFSNSRSEMNVSTLELGDSALYLCASSPGSGTGITEAFFGQGTRLTVV.

This clonotype has at least ten counts. CDR3 sequence: CASSDPGLAGVGPFNEQFF. CDR3 sequence (DNA): TGTGCCAGCAGTGACCCGGGACTAGCGGGAGTGGGTCCTTTCAATGAGCAGTTCTTC. The rearrangement joins TRBV6-4 to TRBJ2-1, with TRBD2 matching over 14 bases. Germline assignment: CDR1 MRHNA and CDR2 SNTAGT. With 2 bases clipped from V and 6 bases from J, the junction kept 12 bases outside the gene matches. The length of the CDR3 is 19 residues.

The chain uses TRBV18 and TRBJ2-7, with D uncertain. Trimming pared 3 bases from V and 2 bases from J, leaving 20 bases between. The length of the CDR3 is 17 residues. Germline CDR1 is KGHSH and CDR2 is LQKENI. The CDR3 protein is CASSPFKIGTTPYEQYF. CDR3 bases: TGTGCCAGCTCACCTTTTAAAATTGGCACCACCCCCTACGAGCAGTACTTC.

This clonotype was seen repeatedly, ten times or more. V and J are TRBV5-1 and TRBJ2-7, with D tentatively TRBD2 (6 bases). Trimming left V 2 bases short and J 2 bases short, with 11 bases between. Germline CDR1 SGHRS, CDR2 YFSETQ. The CDR3 is made up of 14 amino acids. Here the CDR3 DNA reads TGCGCCAGCAGCTTCGGGGGAAGGGCCTACGAGCAGTACTTC. Translating it yields CASSFGGRAYEQYF.

Judged by abundance, this clonotype is medium-sized. The chain uses TRBV29-1 and TRBJ2-7, with 10 bases matching TRBD1. The CDR3 loop spans 12 amino acids. V lost 3 bases and J lost 4; bases outside the gene matches: 0. Germline CDR1 and CDR2: SQVTM and ANQGSEA. CDR3 DNA: TGCAGCGTTGAGGGACAGGGGTACGAGCAGTACTTC. It yields the protein CSVEGQGYEQYF.

This clonotype was detected many times. V and J are TRBV20-1 and TRBJ2-5; D possibly corresponds to TRBD1 (6 bases). The CDR3 covers 15 residues. The germline V gene encodes CDR1 DFQATT and CDR2 SNEGSKA (reference sequence). The V end was cut by 0 bases, the J end by 5 bases, with 16 bases between. DNA for the CDR3: TGCAGTGCTAGAGATACCTTCGCGAGGGGGGAGACCCAGTACTTC. Translating gives CSARDTFARGETQYF.

The chain recombines TRBV30 with TRBJ2-7; TRBD1 matches 7 bases. V shed 1 base, J shed 2 bases, and the junction held 2 bases outside the gene matches. The CDR3 runs to 13 residues. CDR1 is GTSNPN and CDR2 is SVGIG in the germline V gene (reference sequence). The CDR3 sequence: CAWSGDRPYEQYF. In DNA, the CDR3 is TGTGCCTGGAGTGGGGACAGACCCTACGAGCAGTACTTC. Using reference TRBV30 and TRBJ2-7 for the parts outside the CDR3, the full variable domain is SQTIHQWPATLVQPVGSPLSLECTVEGTSNPNLYWYRQAAGRGLQLLFYSVGIGQISSEVPQNLSASRPQDRQFILSSKKLLLSDSGFYLCAWSGDRPYEQYFGPGTRLTVT.

Details on this clonotype: An end of the junction does not agree with germline; a read error may underlie this. The chain joins TRBV20-1 to TRBJ2-5; no firm D call. The length of the CDR3 is 13 residues. The germline CDR1 and CDR2 sequences are DFQATT and SNEGSKA (reference sequence). The CDR3 DNA sequence: TGCAGTGCTAGTACGTCCGGGCAAGGGACCCAGTACTTC. It codes for CSASTSGQGTQYF.